A selection of T cell receptor beta chains follows, all from one sample in a study of identical twins. MiXCR was run by TCRdb on the 5' RACE reads, yielding one entry per CDR3 protein. Here the sample spans 1.5 million to 2 million distinct CDR3 sequences, around 29% being singletons. Specimen: cord blood. Receptor source: a newborn girl in good health. The CDR3 runs from the conserved cysteine through the conserved F or W. A D gene is named only where the DNA matches it firmly. Not all rows give a size; the values are once, few, many and, for expanded clones, a class.

d_call	v_call	j_call	clone_size	cdr3_nt	cdr3_aa
TRBD2	TRBV5-1	TRBJ2-3	.	TGCGCCAGCAGCTCGGATGCAAGGAACGGGGGGGCGGCTACGCAGTATTTT	CASSSDARNGGAATQYF
TRBD2	TRBV18	TRBJ2-3	.	TGTGCCAGCTCCCCAGGGCGGGAGTGGTATACGCAGTATTTT	CASSPGREWYTQYF
.	TRBV30	TRBJ1-4	.	TGTGCCTGGAGTTACAGGGTCCGGGTCAATGAAAAACTGTTTTTT	CAWSYRVRVNEKLFF
.	TRBV27	TRBJ2-7	few	TGCGCCAGCAAGTTGGCAGGACCGGGGTTATACGAGCAGTACTTC	CASKLAGPGLYEQYF
.	TRBV20-1	TRBJ1-4	.	TGCAGTGCTTCACACCCGCAAGAAAAACTGTTTTTT	CSASHPQEKLFF
.	TRBV3-1	TRBJ1-2	.	TGTGCCAGCAGCATAAAGACCGGGACACCGGGCTATGGCTACACCTTC	CASSIKTGTPGYGYTF
TRBD2	TRBV20-1	TRBJ2-7	few	TGCAGTGCTCTGGGACTAGCGGGATACAATGAGCAGTACTTC	CSALGLAGYNEQYF
.	TRBV10-1	TRBJ2-7	.	TGCGCCAGCAGTGAATCAGACGAGCAGTACTTC	CASSESDEQYF
TRBD2	TRBV28	TRBJ2-7	few	TGTGCCAGCAGTGTATGGGGACTAGCGGTCCGGAACGAGCAGTACTTC	CASSVWGLAVRNEQYF
TRBD1	TRBV29-1	TRBJ2-5	many	TGCAGCGTTGGTTTTGACAGGGGAGAGACCCAGTACTTC	CSVGFDRGETQYF
TRBD1	TRBV27	TRBJ1-5	.	TGTGCCAGCAGTCTAGTGACAGGGGAGGATCAGCCCCAGCATTTT	CASSLVTGEDQPQHF
TRBD1	TRBV4-1	TRBJ1-1	.	TGCGCCAGCAGCCAGGACAGGGGTCCCACTGGAGCTTTCTTT	CASSQDRGPTGAFF
.	TRBV13	TRBJ1-1	once	TGTGCCAGCATCCCAGGTTGGGGGAACACTGAAGCTTTCTTT	CASIPGWGNTEAFF
TRBD2	TRBV20-1	TRBJ2-3	.	TGCAGTGCTGAGACTAGCGGGAGGGGAGATACGCAGTATTTT	CSAETSGRGDTQYF
.	TRBV29-1	TRBJ2-4	.	TGCAGCGTTGAAGCCCCACAGGGACTGCAGTACTTC	CSVEAPQGLQYF
.	TRBV3-1	TRBJ2-3	many	TGTGCCAGCAGCGCCAAACTAGCAGTGGGATATACGCAGTATTTT	CASSAKLAVGYTQYF
TRBD1	TRBV10-3	TRBJ1-2	.	TGTGCCATCAGCTACACAGGGGGTTTCTATGGCTACACCTTC	CAISYTGGFYGYTF
.	TRBV7-2	TRBJ2-7	once	TGTGCCAGCAGCTCATACCAAAACTACGAGCAGTACTTC	CASSSYQNYEQYF
TRBD1	TRBV14	TRBJ2-7	few	TGTGCCAGCAGCCAAGAAGGACAGGCCTACGAGCAGTACTTC	CASSQEGQAYEQYF
.	TRBV20-1	TRBJ2-7	.	TGCAGTGCCCTCCCATACGAGCAGTACTTC	CSALPYEQYF
TRBD2	TRBV29-1	TRBJ2-1	many	TGCAGCGGGACTAGCGGGGGCAATGAGCAGTTCTTC	CSGTSGGNEQFF
TRBD1	TRBV5-1	TRBJ2-5	few	TGCGCCAGCAGCCTATACAGGGGGACGCAAGAGACCCAGTACTTC	CASSLYRGTQETQYF
.	TRBV7-2	TRBJ1-1	.	TGTGCCAGCAGCATCCGGGCACAGGGTGGTTTATCTGAAGCTTTCTTT	CASSIRAQGGLSEAFF
.	TRBV28	TRBJ1-5	few	TGTGCCAGCAGTTTGGTTGAGACGTTTAGCAATCAGCCCCAGCATTTT	CASSLVETFSNQPQHF
TRBD1	TRBV7-9	TRBJ2-3	.	TGTGCCAGCAGCTCTCTGAGGACAGGGGTTGAAGATACGCAGTATTTT	CASSSLRTGVEDTQYF
.	TRBV20-1	TRBJ1-6	few	TGCAGTGCCCTTGAAAAGGGGAGAAATTCACCCCTCCACTTT	CSALEKGRNSPLHF
TRBD1	TRBV11-2	TRBJ2-7	few	TGTGCCAGCAGCCCAGGGACAGCCCTTGACGAGCAGTACTTC	CASSPGTALDEQYF
.	TRBV14	TRBJ2-3	.	TGTGCCAGCAGCCCTTCAGGTCGCACGCAGTATTTT	CASSPSGRTQYF
.	TRBV20-1	TRBJ2-7	.	TGCAGTGCTAGAGATGAGATTCCGAAGGACTACGAGCAGTACTTC	CSARDEIPKDYEQYF
TRBD2	TRBV7-8	TRBJ2-7	.	TGTGCCAGCAGCTTACCTGGGACTAGAATCTCCGAGCAGTACTTC	CASSLPGTRISEQYF
TRBD1	TRBV24-1	TRBJ2-2	.	TGTGCCACCAGTGATCGGACAGGGCACACCGGGGAGCTGTTTTTT	CATSDRTGHTGELFF
TRBD1	TRBV5-1	TRBJ2-3	few	TGCGCCAGCGGGACAGGGGAGTTAGCAGATACGCAGTATTTT	CASGTGELADTQYF
TRBD2	TRBV2	TRBJ2-3	.	TGTGCCAGCAGGACCCCGTCCGAGCGGGGCACTAGCACAGATACGCAGTATTTT	CASRTPSERGTSTDTQYF
TRBD2	TRBV6-5	TRBJ2-7	many	TGTGCCAGCAGCCGCAAGGGACTAGCGACCTACGAGCAGTACTTC	CASSRKGLATYEQYF